The sequence of this T cell receptor beta chain was determined in a study of T cells after posttransplantation cyclophosphamide. The study's findings and limits: Later post-transplant blood repertoires were often dominated by donor CD8+ memory clones. Recipient CMV seropositivity and CMV reactivation strongly tracked TRB clonality. Skin or GI-infiltrating T cells shared few TRB sequences with blood.

Assay used: immunoSEQ multiplex PCR; TCRdb lists only in-frame clones, some missing. Observed in the sample are tens of thousands of clones, none of them singletons. The related graft donor's blood sample was taken on the day of bone marrow donation. The V gene's germline CDR1 is SEHNR and CDR2 FQNEAQ (reference sequence). The CDR3 has 13 residues. Trimming stripped 6 bases from V and 2 bases from J, with 8 bases between. At least ten counts were recorded for this clone. What it binds is not known. This chain joins TRBV7-9 and TRBJ2-1, with D perhaps TRBD1 (5 bases). This sequence originates from a man aged 45-65 years in good health, CMV-negative, and a related stem cell transplant donor. The source material was PBMCs. The CDR3 spells CASRPTAYNEQFF. The CDR3 bases are TGTGCCAGCAGACCGACAGCCTACAATGAGCAGTTCTTC. Full variable domain (remainder filled in from reference TRBV7-9 and TRBJ2-1): DTGVSQNPRHKITKRGQNVTFRCDPISEHNRLYWYRQTLGQGPEFLTYFQNEAQLEKSRLLSDRFSAERPKGSFSTLEIQRTEQGDSAMYLCASRPTAYNEQFFGPGTRLTVL.